This T cell receptor beta chain appears in the sequencing data of a study of identical twins. Study observations and caveats: When twins shared out-of-frame alpha sequences, those sequences had excess low generation probability.

Trimming pared 3 bases from V and 4 bases from J, leaving 13 bases between. The CDR3 runs 15 residues. Germline CDR1 reads SNHLY; CDR2 reads FYNNEI. This clonotype appeared a few times. Its antigen remains unknown. Healthy Caucasian donors formed the entire cohort. MiXCR, applied by TCRdb to the 5' RACE reads, yields one record per CDR3 protein. The table has around 510,000 distinct CDR3 sequences, approximately 15% seen once; the top ten hold about 0.94%. The data also belong to a second study, concerning yellow fever vaccine responses in identical twins.

Sequenced sample: CD4+ T cells sorted from blood. The V and J genes are TRBV2 and TRBJ2-4; tentatively, D is TRBD1 (6 bases). This receptor was taken from a woman under 30 in good health. The CDR3 sequence: CASSDRRQEKNIQYF. The CDR3 nucleotides are TGTGCCAGCAGTGATCGAAGACAGGAAAAAAACATTCAGTACTTC. Full variable domain (remainder filled in from reference TRBV2 and TRBJ2-4): EPEVTQTPSHQVTQMGQEVILRCVPISNHLYFYWYRQILGQKVEFLVSFYNNEISEKSEIFDDQFSVERPDGSNFTLKIRSTKLEDSAMYFCASSDRRQEKNIQYFGAGTRLSVL.